Listed here are 9 T cell receptor beta chains from one sample, sequenced in a study of cytotoxic CD8 clonotypes in ibrutinib-treated CLL (dated by TCRdb to the early 2020s). The time point label, read with the paper, signifies: progressive disease on ibrutinib. Libraries were made using the immunoSEQ multiplex PCR assay. What TCRdb holds here is the immuneACCESS table cut down to in-frame rearrangements. Part of the clones is not present; checked against another copy, under half of the missing clones reflect an unresolved V gene, and the others are unexplained. The sample records approximately 74,000 clones, about 84% of which are singletons. The ten largest account for roughly 7.7% of the sample. The sequences come from PBMCs, collected at disease progression, from a patient treated with ibrutinib. Every receptor here comes from a human donor with chronic lymphocytic leukemia.

The gene calls are TRBV25-1 and TRBJ1-4; perhaps TRBD1 as D (6 bases). V was cut by 0 bases and J by 3 bases, with 17 bases left in between. CDR1 and CDR2 (germline): MGHDK, SYGVNS. The CDR3 loop spans 18 amino acids. The CDR3 nucleotides read TGTGCCAGCAGTGAATATGGTAGGGGGAAGGTCGCTAATGAAAAACTGTTTTTT. Amino acid sequence: CASSEYGRGKVANEKLFF.

V gene TRBV7-8 combines with J gene TRBJ1-6, with TRBD1 identical over 9 bases. The CDR3 has 15 amino acids. The germline V gene encodes CDR1 SGHVS and CDR2 FQNEAQ. The V segment lost 1 base and the J segment 10 bases; nucleotides outside the gene matches: 5. CDR3: CASSLVGTGQSPLHF. The CDR3 nucleotides read TGTGCCAGCAGCTTAGTTGGGACAGGGCAGTCACCCCTCCACTTT. The entire variable domain, with the rest obtained from reference TRBV7-8 and TRBJ1-6, is as follows: GAGVSQSPRYKVAKRGQDVALRCDPISGHVSLFWYQQALGQGPEFLTYFQNEAQLDKSGLPSDRFFAERPEGSVSTLKIQRTQQEDSAVYLCASSLVGTGQSPLHFGNGTRLTVT.

This rearrangement joins TRBV6-5 to TRBJ1-5; a possible D gene is TRBD1 (6 bases). This CDR3 is 14 amino acids long. Germline CDR1 is MNHEY and CDR2 is SVGAGI. Trimming took 6 bases from V and 0 from J, leaving 9 bases between them. CDR3 DNA sequence: TGTGCCAGCAGGGACAGTTATAGCAATCAGCCCCAGCATTTT. The encoded protein is CASRDSYSNQPQHF.

The chain couples TRBV4-1 to TRBJ1-5, with 7 bases aligning to TRBD1. The CDR3 contains 16 residues. Trimming took 4 bases from V and 0 from J; bases not matched to a gene: 6. Germline V lookup: CDR1 MGHRA, CDR2 YSYEKL. The CDR3 nucleotides read TGCGCCAGCAGCCTTCTGACAGGGATTAGCAATCAGCCCCAGCATTTT. Protein sequence: CASSLLTGISNQPQHF.

This clone was observed a handful of times. The rearrangement uses TRBV2 and TRBJ2-2; the D is unclear. This CDR3 comprises 15 residues. Trimming cost V 6 bases and J 0 bases, with 11 bases left between them. Germline V gene data show CDR1 as SNHLY and CDR2 as FYNNEI. The CDR3 coding sequence is TGTGCCAGCAGAGCCGACAATACGAACACCGGGGAGCTGTTTTTT. Translation gives CASRADNTNTGELFF.

This clone showed up just once. The genes are TRBV27 and TRBJ2-2; no clear D. This CDR3 has 13 amino acids. The germline V gene encodes CDR1 MNHEY and CDR2 SMNVEV (reference sequence). With 7 bases removed from V and 5 bases from J, the gap between germline ends came to 11 bases. The CDR3, as DNA: TGTGCCAGCACCGAGAGCTATACCGGGGAGCTGTTTTTT. Amino acids: CASTESYTGELFF.

V and J are TRBV5-1 and TRBJ2-1; 9 bases are shared with TRBD1. The junction had 9 bases not matched to a gene; V was cut back by 1 base and J by 4 bases. The CDR3 is made up of 17 amino acids. The V gene's germline CDR1 is SGHRS and CDR2 YFSETQ. The DNA for the CDR3 is TGCGCCAGCAGCTTGTCGGGACAGGGATGGAGGTACAATGAGCAGTTCTTC. Translated: CASSLSGQGWRYNEQFF.

The chain has TRBV7-8 and TRBJ2-5; 7 positions match TRBD1. The CDR3 contains 16 residues. CDR1 is SGHVS and CDR2 is FQNEAQ in the germline V gene. Unmatched junction bases numbered 13, after V lost 5 bases and J lost 4 bases. DNA for the CDR3: TGTGCCAGCAGCGAGAAAACAGGGGTAGTCCGAGAGACCCAGTACTTC. Protein: CASSEKTGVVRETQYF.

This rearrangement joins TRBV27 to TRBJ2-3, with D unclear. CDR3 length: 13 residues. Looked up from germline, CDR1 is MNHEY and CDR2 is SMNVEV (reference sequence). V was pared by 4 bases and J by 7 bases, with 12 bases between. The CDR3 protein is CASSSFSSHTQYF. As DNA, the CDR3 is TGTGCCAGCAGTTCATTCTCTAGTCATACGCAGTATTTT.